The source of this T cell receptor (beta chain) is a study of T cell repertoires in cytomegalovirus infection. Study-wide context: Based on public TCR beta signatures, there were indications of CMV infection and of a matching HLA type. General observations from the study: Across the ex vivo response, the dominant clonotypes were HLA-C-restricted CMV-specific TCR beta clonotypes.

MiXCR, run by TCRdb on the reads, gives a single entry per CDR3 protein. The top ten hold roughly 16% of the sample, which has around 260,000 distinct CDR3 sequences, over 8% seen once. A word on this clonotype: The antigen remains undetermined.

This receptor was obtained from a human donor in good health (CMV status not recorded). Some clones in this sample may be carry-over from other donors' samples. Sequencing input: PBMCs.

In nucleotides, the CDR3 is TGTGCCAGCAGTGTCCAGAAGGGGTACACTGAAGCTTTCTTT. Its protein product is CASSVQKGYTEAFF. This sequence joins TRBV28 and TRBJ1-1, with D possibly being TRBD1 (5 bases). V was cut by 5 bases and J by 3 bases, with 13 bases left in between. The CDR3 has 14 residues. Germline V lookup: CDR1 MDHEN, CDR2 SYDVKM.